This T cell receptor (beta chain) was captured by sequencing in a study of PD-L1 blockade in urothelial cancer (dated by TCRdb to 2016 to 2017). Study-wide context: All patients started therapy in the mid-2010s and received atezolizumab 1,200 mg intravenously every 3 weeks. About 90% of the 29 patients were males with bladder-origin urothelial cancer, and about 65% of the roughly 30 reported a prior smoking history. An ECOG performance status of 0 or 1 was recorded for the patients, and 0 to 3 prior chemotherapy regimens had been received by the patients. Blood samples were analyzed at two time points: 3 weeks after treatment start (second dose) and 6 weeks after treatment start. A median of 141,255 T cells and 85,000 or so unique TCRs was obtained from blood samples, and a median clonality of approximately 0.077 was observed. The study, an exploratory multi-omic analysis, examined somatic, immune and clinical correlates of response to PD-L1 blockade with atezolizumab in urothelial cancer. TCR sequencing covered pretreatment tumor samples and matched, serially collected peripheral blood taken before and after atezolizumab treatment. Progression-free survival longer than 6 months counted as durable clinical benefit, and TCR features were additionally tested against both progression-free and overall survival. In the same patients, pretreatment tumors underwent whole exome sequencing and RNA sequencing in addition to TCR sequencing. Roughly nine patients achieved durable clinical benefit and some 21 did not. Under 30 patients had pretreatment blood TCR-seq, some 24 had at least one posttreatment blood collection, and some 24 had tumor TCR-seq. General study outcomes and caveats: Improved progression-free and overall survival was associated with having pretreatment peripheral blood TCR clonality below the median. Because of the small sample size (n of about 29) and the many exploratory analyses performed, the results are intended to be regarded as hypothesis-generating. At 3 weeks after the start of treatment, tumor-associated TCR clones in peripheral blood had expanded more in patients with durable benefit (n of about 20, p = 0.022).

The germline V gene specifies MNHEY as CDR1 and SVGAGI as CDR2. Trimming leaves V shorter by 6 bases and J shorter by 6 bases, with the junction holding 10 bases beyond the gene matches. The CDR3 runs 15 amino acids, cysteine and phenylalanine included. This entry keeps only the CDR3 DNA: 45 bases, framed from base 1. A total of around 30 patients with locally advanced or metastatic urothelial carcinoma, treated at Memorial Sloan Kettering on a trial protocol, made up the cohort. Peripheral blood mononuclear cells were collected pretreatment and during treatment, with between 1 and 8 total time points per patient. The Qiagen DNeasy Blood extraction kit was used to purify genomic DNA from total PBMCs and tumor samples. PBMCs were collected pretreatment and during treatment, and were isolated and stored as previously described. Synthetic TCR analog templates were spiked into each PCR to estimate absolute template abundance from read counts. The immunoSEQ assay used bias-controlled V and J gene primers to amplify TCRbeta CDR3 regions from genomic DNA. Sequencing of rearranged TCRbeta segments was performed at approximately 20X coverage. The paper's processing steps were these. Clustering was used to correct sequencing errors, and CDR3s were annotated against IMGT to assign V, D and J genes. Out-of-frame and stop-codon sequences were excluded, and only productive TCRbeta rearrangements were used in downstream analyses. Clonality was computed as one minus Shannon entropy normalized by the log of the number of unique productive sequences. Clones differing between time points or between blood and tumor were identified by Fisher's exact test with Benjamini-Hochberg correction at adjusted p below 0.01. Here the immuneACCESS table is served through TCRdb, limited to in-frame sequences with V and J called. Missing clones are a known gap in these copies; in checked studies unresolved V genes cover under half, and the rest lacks a known reason. The D gene and trimming were derived from the DNA, and the V and J assignments and clone size from that table. Within this sample are 25,000 to 30,000 clones, with 87% of them counted one time only. Around 3.2% of the sample goes to the ten largest clones.

As regards this clone: Which antigen it targets is not known. There are no base qualities to consult, and no much larger clone falls within one base.

The sample was PBMCs, taken around atezolizumab (anti-PD-L1) treatment. The sequence joins TRBV6-5 to TRBJ2-2, and TRBD1 matches 7 of the central bases. The receptor was derived from a man over 45 with urothelial cancer. The DNA sequence reads TGTGCCAGCAGACCTGAAGGACAGGTGTCCGGGGAGCTGTTTTTT. The encoded protein is CASRPEGQVSGELFF.